This T cell receptor (beta chain) was recovered during a study of human T cells and chemical hapten exposure. In this sample, this clonotype turned up many times. The V and J ends lost 2 bases and 6 bases respectively, with 10 bases between them. The CDR3 is 13 amino acids. Germline V gene lookup returns CDR1 LGHDT and CDR2 YNNKEL (reference sequence). Time point: patch test 2, 6 weeks after DPC sensitization. Treatment described: therapeutic diphenylcyclopropenone sensitization with weekly scalp DPC. In every case, blood was obtained before the patch test was applied. Library preparation tagged each individual cDNA molecule with a unique molecular identifier. TCRdb reanalysed the RACE reads using MiXCR and keeps one entry per CDR3 protein. The top ten clones hold under 1.5% of a sample with more than 110,000 distinct CDR3 sequences, 10% to 15% of them seen once.

This chain joins TRBV3-1 and TRBJ2-5; D could derive from TRBD1 or TRBD2 (6 bases each). The sequence derives from a woman aged 45-60 years with alopecia areata. Some clones in this sample may be carry-over from other donors' samples. The sequencing used whole blood, collected in connection with sensitization to the hapten diphenylcyclopropenone (DPC). CDR3 in amino acids: CASSQSGAQTQYF. In nucleotides, the CDR3 is TGTGCCAGCAGCCAATCGGGGGCACAGACCCAGTACTTC.